This T cell receptor (beta chain) emerged from a study of siplizumab effects on memory and regulatory T cells (dated by TCRdb to between 2018 and 2021). Study-wide context: The effect of the anti-CD2 antibody siplizumab on alloreactive T-cell subsets was examined in allogeneic mixed lymphocyte reactions constructed from human PBMCs. Beyond this particular receptor, the publication reports: Because sequences below about 10^-5 frequency were poorly captured, only a minor fraction of alloreactive clones could be mapped to unstimulated subsets. Whether proliferating Tregs from siplizumab cultures actually had suppressive function was not functionally confirmed. In reactions with siplizumab, an average of about 69% of mappable alloreactive CD4+ clones were Treg-derived, compared with 25% to 30% in control reactions. Siplizumab significantly reduced the cumulative frequency of alloreactive sequences traceable to unstimulated CD4+ memory T cells. Unstimulated naive T cells appeared more diverse than memory T cells, and naive cells seemed to contribute substantially to the alloresponse. A naive or memory phenotype could not be assigned to roughly 80-97% of proliferating CD4+ or CD8+ clones.

Sorted unstimulated T cells and proliferating T cells recovered from mixed lymphocyte reactions were subjected to TCRbeta CDR3 sequencing. Fresh whole blood from ten HLA-typed healthy donors served as the source for isolating PBMCs. The CDR3, cysteine through phenylalanine, is 14 amino acids long. Just CDR3 DNA is preserved here, 42 bases in frame from base 1. For this chain, trimming is 2 bases at the V end and 0 bases at the J end, and the number of junction bases without a gene match is 2. CDR1 and CDR2, looked up from the germline V gene (reference sequence), are SGHNT and YYREEE. A note on this clone: Its antigen is not yet known. The sample holds no much larger clone one base away, and base qualities are not on file.

The library was prepared using the immunoSEQ multiplex PCR assay. Roughly 10^5 TCR templates per sample were assayed on the deep sequencing platform. Genomic DNA extracted from sorted T cells was used for TCRbeta CDR3 sequencing. Under the source paper's analysis protocol: The R programming language was used for clonal analysis of the TCRbeta CDR3 data. Alloreactive CD4+ and CD8+ clones were identified by comparing unstimulated samples to CFSE-low samples taken after the reaction. Regulatory or non-regulatory origin of alloreactive CD4+ clones was assigned by matching sequences to the sorted unstimulated Treg and non-Treg repertoires. TCRdb holds this immuneACCESS table with in-frame rearrangements only. Some clones are missing; in checked studies, unresolved V genes explain under half, and the rest has no known cause. V, J and clone size reflect that table, while D and trimming were determined from the DNA. The table for this sample lists 80,000 to 95,000 clones; about 95% of them were counted only once. Approximately 18% of the sample is taken by the ten largest.

The material sequenced was CD8+ T cells sorted from blood. The chain couples TRBV5-4 to TRBJ2-7; 7 junctional bases match TRBD2. The receptor comes from a human donor in good health. CDR3 sequence: CASSLASGSYEQYF. In nucleotide form, the sequence is TGTGCCAGCAGCTTAGCTAGCGGCTCCTACGAGCAGTACTTC. The variable domain in full, with residues beyond the CDR3 obtained from the reference TRBV5-4 and TRBJ2-7 genes, is ETGVTQSPTHLIKTRGQQVTLRCSSQSGHNTVSWYQQALGQGPQFIFQYYREEENGRGNFPPRFSGLQFPNYSSELNVNALELDDSALYLCASSLASGSYEQYFGPGTRLTVT.